The 23 T cell receptor beta chains listed next were all sequenced from one sample in a study of cytomegalovirus exposure and HLA in healthy donors. TCRdb keeps only in-frame clones here, not all; method: immunoSEQ multiplex PCR. The table includes about 360,000 clones, 86% detected once. The source material was PBMCs. Source of these receptors: a young woman in good health and CMV-seronegative.

J is TRBJ2-7 and V is TRBV28, with D possibly TRBD2 on 5 matching bases. The CDR3 is 15 residues long. Per the germline V gene, CDR1 is MDHEN and CDR2 is SYDVKM. V lost 5 bases and J lost 0, with 14 bases in between. As DNA, the CDR3 is TGTGCCAGCAGTGCCCGAAGGGCGGGCTCCTACGAGCAGTACTTC. This translates into CASSARRAGSYEQYF.

This chain uses TRBV6-1 with TRBJ2-3; D gene ambiguous. Germline V gene lookup returns CDR1 MNHNS and CDR2 SASEGT. The V and J ends lost 6 bases and 0 bases respectively, with 13 bases between them. This CDR3 has 15 residues. This chain's CDR3 is CASRPFITSTDTQYF. The DNA of the CDR3 is TGTGCCAGCAGGCCTTTCATCACTAGCACAGATACGCAGTATTTT.

The CDR3, as DNA: TGCGCCAGCAGCCAAGATTTACAGAGGAACACTGAAGCTTTCTTT. Residues: CASSQDLQRNTEAFF. This chain joins TRBV4-1 and TRBJ1-1; D not certain. The V and J ends lost 0 bases and 1 base respectively, with 9 bases between them. The CDR3 covers 15 residues. Looked up from germline, CDR1 is MGHRA and CDR2 is YSYEKL.

The J gene is TRBJ2-7, the V gene TRBV7-9; D call uncertain. Deletions cut 4 bases from V and 4 bases from J, with 11 bases between. The CDR3 consists of 13 residues. Germline assignment: CDR1 SEHNR and CDR2 FQNEAQ (reference sequence). This chain's CDR3 is CASSSIGGYEQYF. The DNA of the CDR3 is TGTGCCAGCAGCTCGATTGGCGGTTACGAGCAGTACTTC.

This clone was seen only once. The chain couples TRBV28 to TRBJ1-5; 8 bases are a match to TRBD1. The CDR3 length is 23 residues. Trimming removed 1 base from V and 0 bases from J; junction bases left unmatched: 23. CDR1 is MDHEN, CDR2 SYDVKM, per germline. The CDR3 loop is CASSLSPNEPTWTGPYSNQPQHF. The CDR3, as DNA: TGTGCCAGCAGTTTATCCCCCAATGAACCGACCTGGACAGGGCCTTATAGCAATCAGCCCCAGCATTTT.

This clone has a single count. V gene TRBV5-8 combines with J gene TRBJ2-3; 9 bases map to TRBD1. V was pared by 0 bases and J by 2 bases, with 7 bases of the junction left unmatched. The CDR3 runs 17 residues. CDR1 and CDR2 (germline): SGHTS, YDEGEE. As DNA, the CDR3 is TGTGCCAGCAGCTTGGGGTGGGGGACAGGGACCACAGATACGCAGTATTTT. Amino acids: CASSLGWGTGTTDTQYF.

The rearrangement links TRBV9 to TRBJ2-2; TRBD2 matches at 8 bases. CDR3 size: 17 residues. Losses at the gene ends were 2 bases for V and 1 base for J; bases not matched to a gene: 7. CDR1 is SGDLS, CDR2 YYNGEE, per germline. Written as DNA, the CDR3 is TGTGCCAGCAGCGTTAGCAGCGGGAGTAAGAACACCGGGGAGCTGTTTTTT. Translation: CASSVSSGSKNTGELFF. Variable domain in full (rest from reference TRBV9 and TRBJ2-2): DSGVTQTPKHLITATGQRVTLRCSPRSGDLSVYWYQQSLDQGLQFLIQYYNGEERAKGNILERFSAQQFPDLHSELNLSSLELGDSALYFCASSVSSGSKNTGELFFGEGSRLTVL.

V gene TRBV9 combines with J gene TRBJ2-2; TRBD2 matches 7 bases. This CDR3 region has 16 residues. CDR1 and CDR2 from the germline V gene are SGDLS and YYNGEE. With V trimmed by 4 bases and J by 5 bases, 11 bases remained unmatched. CDR3 nucleotide sequence: TGTGCCAGCAGCCCCTTTAACCCTAGCGGAACCGGGGAGCTGTTTTTT. Amino acids: CASSPFNPSGTGELFF.

This sequence joins TRBV18 and TRBJ2-1; 10 bases are shared with TRBD1. V lost 5 bases and J lost 7; bases outside the gene matches: 11. The CDR3 length is 16 residues. Looked up from germline, CDR1 is KGHSH and CDR2 is LQKENI. The CDR3 coding sequence is TGTGCCAGCTCAAAAGGAGGTGGGACAGGGGAAAATGAGCAGTTCTTC. Residues: CASSKGGGTGENEQFF.

The gene calls are TRBV15 and TRBJ1-4; unclear D gene. Trimming cost V 0 bases and J 7 bases, with 6 bases left between them. This CDR3 spans 13 amino acids. The germline V gene has CDR1 LNHNV and CDR2 YYDKDF (reference sequence). The CDR3 loop reads CATSREAVEKLFF. The CDR3 DNA sequence: TGTGCCACCAGCAGAGAGGCTGTTGAAAAACTGTTTTTT.

This chain uses TRBV27 with TRBJ1-1, with D hard to call. Trimming removed 6 bases from V and 3 bases from J, with 11 bases in between. The germline CDR1 and CDR2 sequences are MNHEY and SMNVEV (reference sequence). CDR3 size: 13 residues. The CDR3 DNA follows: TGTGCCAGCAGACCAGGTTTCGACACTGAAGCTTTCTTT. Its translation is CASRPGFDTEAFF.

The chain links TRBV28 to TRBJ1-2; 11 nucleotides match TRBD1. The germline V gene encodes CDR1 MDHEN and CDR2 SYDVKM. With 6 bases clipped from V and 7 bases from J, the junction kept 13 bases outside the gene matches. The CDR3 totals 16 residues. The CDR3 DNA follows: TGTGCCAGCAGACATCGCCCGGGACAGGGGGGAAGTGGCTACACCTTC. Amino acids: CASRHRPGQGGSGYTF.

This clone was observed a few times. V gene TRBV30 combines with J gene TRBJ1-5; D not certain. From germline, CDR1 is GTSNPN and CDR2 SVGIG (reference sequence). CDR3 length: 13 amino acids. The V end was cut by 5 bases, the J end by 0 bases, with 8 bases between. In DNA form, the CDR3 reads TGTGCCTGGCAAGCCTATAGCAATCAGCCCCAGCATTTT. This translates into CAWQAYSNQPQHF.

This clone was recorded once. The chain has TRBV27 and TRBJ1-1; tentative D call: TRBD1 (6 bases). Germline V gene lookup returns CDR1 MNHEY and CDR2 SMNVEV (reference sequence). The CDR3 length is 12 residues. Between the trimmed V and J ends, which lost 4 bases and 7 bases, there was a span of 10 bases. CDR3 in amino acids: CASSSRQDEAFF. CDR3 DNA sequence: TGTGCCAGCAGTTCCCGACAGGATGAAGCTTTCTTT.

This clone was counted between two and nine times. The chain has TRBV11-2 and TRBJ1-1, with 8 bases matching TRBD1. Germline V gene data show CDR1 as SGHAT and CDR2 as FQNNGV. The CDR3 has 16 amino acids. The V gene end was trimmed by 5 bases and the J gene end by 4 bases; junction bases not matched to a gene: 12. The CDR3 sequence: CASSIFSGGLGTEAFF. The CDR3, as DNA: TGTGCCAGCAGCATTTTCTCAGGGGGCCTGGGCACTGAAGCTTTCTTT. The full variable domain, rest sourced from reference TRBV11-2 and TRBJ1-1, is EAGVAQSPRYKIIEKRQSVAFWCNPISGHATLYWYQQILGQGPKLLIQFQNNGVVDDSQLPKDRFSAERLKGVDSTLKIQPAKLEDSAVYLCASSIFSGGLGTEAFFGQGTRLTVV.

V usage is TRBV4-1 and J usage is TRBJ1-2; D is unclear. CDR1 is MGHRA and CDR2 is YSYEKL in the germline V gene. This CDR3 contains 13 residues. V lost 0 bases and J 7 bases, leaving 9 bases between the germline ends. CDR3 protein: CASSQERQVGYTF. CDR3 coding DNA: TGCGCCAGCAGCCAAGAAAGGCAGGTTGGCTACACCTTC.

Turning to this clone: It is unclear where the CDR3 begins or ends on the DNA, so no DNA is shown, and the CDR3 is as TCRdb lists it. The CDR3 reads CASSLGVGVGASF. The chain employs TRBV5-1 and TRBJ2-2; the listed D gene, TRBD1, was not tested against the DNA. The CDR3 is 13 amino acids long, termini counted. The germline V gene has CDR1 SGHRS and CDR2 YFSETQ.

This clone was picked up one time. CDR3 DNA: TGTGCCAGCAGTGAGGCGGGGGAGACCCAGTACTTC. It specifies CASSEAGETQYF. The rearrangement links TRBV6-5 to TRBJ2-5; the D gene is possibly TRBD2 (6 bases). The CDR3 totals 12 residues. Trimming stripped 5 bases from V and 5 bases from J, with 9 bases between. Per the germline V gene, CDR1 is MNHEY and CDR2 is SVGAGI.

The V and J genes are TRBV10-3 and TRBJ2-6; D unresolved. V lost 0 bases and J lost 0, with 6 bases in between. CDR3 length equals 16 residues. CDR1 is ENHRY, CDR2 SYGVKD, per germline. The CDR3 spells CAISESKSSGANVLTF. The DNA for the CDR3 is TGTGCCATCAGTGAGTCGAAGAGCTCTGGGGCCAACGTCCTGACTTTC.

Concerning this clone itself: Other DNA sequences in this specimen translate into the identical CDR3. The CDR3 DNA reads as TGTGCCAGCAGTTTATTCGGGGGGGAGCTGTTTTTT. This gives the protein CASSLFGGELFF. The rearrangement links TRBV28 to TRBJ2-2; D gene ambiguous. Germline V gene data show CDR1 as MDHEN and CDR2 as SYDVKM. V gave up 1 base and J gave up 8 bases, with 5 bases separating them. CDR3 length: 12 residues.

The chain employs TRBV4-1 and TRBJ2-7; 10 bases are a match to TRBD2. Losses at the gene ends were 1 base for V and 3 bases for J; bases not matched to a gene: 6. The CDR3 is 16 amino acids. Germline V gene sequence: CDR1 MGHRA, CDR2 YSYEKL. CDR3 protein: CASSQGAGGPLYEQYF. The CDR3 nucleotides read TGCGCCAGCAGCCAAGGAGCGGGGGGGCCCCTCTACGAGCAGTACTTC.

This chain links TRBV2 with TRBJ1-4, with D uncertain. The CDR3 runs to 15 residues. V lost 5 bases and J 4 bases, leaving 14 bases between the germline ends. Germline lookup yields CDR1 SNHLY and CDR2 FYNNEI. This CDR3 reads CASSPYLKNNEKLFF. CDR3 nucleotides: TGTGCCAGCAGTCCATACTTGAAGAATAATGAAAAACTGTTTTTT.

This clone was seen a single time. The chain carries TRBV7-6 and TRBJ2-1, with no clear D. Trimming stripped 1 base from V and 11 bases from J, with 9 bases between. CDR3 length: 12 amino acids. The germline CDR1 and CDR2 sequences are SGHVS and FNYEAQ. This CDR3 is CASSLDPAKQFF. Written as DNA, the CDR3 is TGTGCCAGCAGCTTAGATCCCGCTAAGCAGTTCTTC.